This T cell receptor (beta chain) was identified in a study of PD-1 blockade in classical Hodgkin lymphoma. All patients experienced relapse after autologous stem cell transplantation, and brentuximab vedotin exposure was variable. Thawed PBMCs underwent magnetic negative selection to yield purified CD4+ T cells. About this clone itself: What it recognizes is unknown.

General study results and limits: By C4D1, CD4+ diversity increased significantly, especially in complete responders.

Generated by immunoSEQ multiplex PCR, the TCRdb table keeps only in-frame clones and is missing some. Here the sample spans some 8,500 clones, 84% being singletons. The TCR was taken from a human donor with classical Hodgkin lymphoma. The sample in question was CD4+ T cells from blood, obtained at baseline.

The CDR3, as DNA: TGTGCCAGCAGGCCCCTTCTTAACTATGGCTACACCTTC. Its protein product is CASRPLLNYGYTF. The chain couples TRBV6-1 to TRBJ1-2; D gene uncertain. With 6 bases removed from V and 1 base from J, the gap between germline ends came to 9 bases. CDR1 MNHNS and CDR2 SASEGT come from the germline V gene. The CDR3 contains 13 residues.